What follows are 9 T cell receptor beta chains derived from one specimen sequenced in a study of blood T cells in healthy people across ages. It was with a sample-barcoded 5' primer and a J-beta primer mix that a second PCR of roughly 7 to 12 cycles was run. Each CDR3 protein gets one entry after TCRdb re-called the 5' RACE reads with MiXCR. Among over 1,200,000 distinct CDR3 sequences, approximately 59% were seen once, and the ten largest hold 6.7%. The sample was blood. These receptors came from a young man in good health.

The V call is TRBV4-1, the J call TRBJ2-7; tentative D call: TRBD1 (6 bases). Germline-derived CDR1 and CDR2 are MGHRA and YSYEKL. The CDR3 spans 16 residues. V lost 1 base and J lost 3, with 16 bases in between. Written as DNA, the CDR3 is TGCGCCAGCAGCCAAGCCCCGGACAGTCAATACTACGAGCAGTACTTC. Its translation: CASSQAPDSQYYEQYF.

This clonotype came up a few times. V usage is TRBV29-1 and J usage is TRBJ2-3, with a tentative D call TRBD1 (6 bases). The germline CDR1 and CDR2 sequences are SQVTM and ANQGSEA. The V end was cut by 8 bases, the J end by 2 bases, with 14 bases between. This CDR3 has 13 amino acids. The CDR3 region is CSSLDRYTDTQYF. The CDR3 coding sequence is TGCAGCTCACTGGACAGATACACAGATACGCAGTATTTT.

This clonotype was detected once. This chain connects TRBV12-3 or TRBV12-4 to TRBJ2-3; D ambiguous. The CDR3 sequence is 13 residues long. V gave up 5 bases and J gave up 2 bases, with 8 bases separating them. CDR3 residues: CASSPYYTDTQYF. CDR3 DNA: TGTGCCAGCAGTCCCTACTACACAGATACGCAGTATTTT.

The genes are TRBV4-1 and TRBJ2-1, with a tentative D call TRBD1 (5 bases). The CDR3 consists of 14 residues. The V gene's germline CDR1 is MGHRA and CDR2 YSYEKL. The V end lost 4 bases, the J end lost 6 bases, and 13 bases lay between the germline ends. CDR3 region: CASSPRQTVNEQFF. CDR3 nucleotide sequence: TGCGCCAGCAGCCCCCGACAGACGGTCAATGAGCAGTTCTTC.

The chain combines TRBV6-5 with TRBJ2-4, with TRBD1 matching 9 bases. The CDR3 is made up of 13 amino acids. The germline V gene has CDR1 MNHEY and CDR2 SVGAGI. The J segment lost 7 bases and the V segment lost 5 bases, leaving 3 bases of the junction unmatched. In DNA, the CDR3 is TGTGCCAGCAGTCGGGACAGGGTGAACATTCAGTACTTC. As protein: CASSRDRVNIQYF.

This clonotype occurred once. V is TRBV5-1 and J is TRBJ1-1; D remains unclear. V lost 4 bases, J lost 7 bases, and 14 bases lay in between. This CDR3 comprises 13 residues. Per germline, CDR1 SGHRS and CDR2 YFSETQ. CDR3 in amino acids: CASSGERADEAFF. In DNA form, the CDR3 reads TGCGCCAGCAGCGGGGAGAGGGCAGATGAAGCTTTCTTT.

This clonotype was picked up a small number of times. The chain couples TRBV6-2 or TRBV6-3 to TRBJ2-7; D is perhaps TRBD1 (6 bases). V lost 5 bases to trimming and J lost 0 bases, with 14 bases between them. The CDR3 runs 15 residues. The V gene's germline CDR1 is MNHEY and CDR2 SVGEGT. CDR3 coding DNA: TGTGCCAGCAGTCGACAGGAAGTCCTCTCCTACGAGCAGTACTTC. It codes for CASSRQEVLSYEQYF.

This sequence joins TRBV12-3 or TRBV12-4 and TRBJ1-1; no clear D. Trimming stripped 6 bases from V and 6 bases from J, with 14 bases between. The CDR3 is 13 residues long. In nucleotides, the CDR3 is TGTGCCAGCAGCCTTGGAGGGTACTCTGAAGCTTTCTTT. As protein: CASSLGGYSEAFF.

V gene TRBV18 combines with J gene TRBJ1-2; D not certain. This CDR3 region has 14 residues. CDR1 is KGHSH, CDR2 LQKENI, per germline. V was shortened by 3 bases and J by 4 bases, with 12 bases between the two germline ends. The CDR3 spells CASSPADRRYGYTF. CDR3 bases: TGTGCCAGCTCACCGGCAGACCGACGCTATGGCTACACCTTC.